This T cell receptor beta chain was observed in a study of blood T cell repertoires in COVID-19. Sequencing was performed with immunoSEQ multiplex PCR; in TCRdb, only in-frame clones are kept and a portion is missing. This table holds about 180,000 clones, 87% found once. Trimming removed 4 bases from V and 7 bases from J; junction bases left unmatched: 15. This CDR3 region has 16 residues. The TCR originated in a woman between 50 and 59 years old with acute or convalescent COVID-19. The rearrangement links TRBV23-1 to TRBJ1-1; 7 bases match TRBD1. Being an ORF, TRBV23-1 has a function that is uncertain. Sequenced material: peripheral blood. CDR3 in amino acids: CASSPEDRRVHNEAFF. The DNA for the CDR3 is TGCGCCAGCAGTCCGGAGGACAGGAGGGTACACAATGAAGCTTTCTTT.